These 21 T cell receptor beta chains originate from one sample sequenced in a study of blood T cell repertoires in COVID-19. The repertoire was sequenced with immunoSEQ multiplex PCR; TCRdb's copy has only in-frame clones and lacks some. Counted here are 75,000 to 85,000 clones, roughly 90% occurring once; the ten biggest clones make up roughly a sixth. The sequencing input was peripheral blood. These receptors were taken from a human donor in a cohort sampled during active COVID-19.

The gene calls are TRBV28 and TRBJ1-4, with 8 positions matching TRBD1. The germline CDR1 and CDR2 sequences are MDHEN and SYDVKM. V trimming: 5 bases; J trimming: 6 bases; junction bases outside the gene matches: 2. The CDR3 consists of 13 residues. CDR3: CASSTGGYEKLFF. For the CDR3, the DNA is TGTGCCAGCAGTACAGGGGGGTATGAAAAACTGTTTTTT.

The chain couples TRBV3-1 (or the pseudogene TRBV3-2) to TRBJ2-3; the match to TRBD2 covers 12 bases. The J segment lost 2 bases and the V segment lost 4 bases, leaving 4 bases of the junction unmatched. Germline-derived CDR1 and CDR2 are LGHDT and YNNKEL (reference sequence). The CDR3 covers 16 residues. The DNA for the CDR3 is TGTGCCAGCAGCCTATGGACTAGCGGGGACACAGATACGCAGTATTTT. Translated, it gives CASSLWTSGDTDTQYF.

The rearrangement links TRBV24-1 to TRBJ2-2; 11 bases fit TRBD2. Losses at the gene ends were 8 bases for V and 5 bases for J; bases not matched to a gene: 6. CDR3 length: 15 amino acids. Germline-derived CDR1 and CDR2 are KGHDR and SFDVKD. The CDR3 nucleotides read TGTGCCACCATGGGGCTAGCGGGAGGAACCGGGGAGCTGTTTTTT. Encoded protein: CATMGLAGGTGELFF.

V is TRBV5-8 and J is TRBJ1-2, with TRBD1 as a possible D gene (6 bases). The CDR3 sequence is 15 residues long. Germline V gene sequence: CDR1 SGHTS, CDR2 YDEGEE. The V gene lost 4 bases and the J gene lost 4 bases, with 17 bases spanning the gap. As DNA, the CDR3 is TGTGCCAGCAGCCATACGAGGGGGTCGGGCTATGGCTACACCTTC. This translates into CASSHTRGSGYGYTF.

The chain combines TRBV5-1 with TRBJ2-3; possibly TRBD1 for D (5 bases). This CDR3 spans 16 amino acids. Germline loops: CDR1 SGHRS, CDR2 YFSETQ. The V and J ends lost 4 bases and 0 bases respectively, with 15 bases between them. DNA for the CDR3: TGCGCCAGCAGCCTGGGGCAGACAACTAGCACAGATACGCAGTATTTT. This gives the protein CASSLGQTTSTDTQYF.

The chain uses TRBV19 and TRBJ2-1; a weak D match, TRBD2 (6 bases). V dropped 5 bases and J dropped 7 bases, with 15 bases sitting between them. Germline assignment: CDR1 LNHDA and CDR2 SQIVND (reference sequence). CDR3 length: 14 amino acids. The CDR3 bases are TGTGCCAGTAGTCGCGAGGGACGGGAGAATGAGCAGTTCTTC. Protein: CASSREGRENEQFF.

The V call is TRBV18, the J call TRBJ2-1; 9 positions agree with TRBD2. V was pared by 1 base and J by 4 bases, with 5 bases of the junction left unmatched. Germline values: CDR1 KGHSH, CDR2 LQKENI. The CDR3 covers 16 residues. The CDR3 loop reads CASSPLDSGSYNEQFF. CDR3 bases: TGTGCCAGCTCACCACTCGATAGCGGGAGTTACAATGAGCAGTTCTTC. The whole variable domain, filled in from reference TRBV18 and TRBJ2-1, reads NAGVMQNPRHLVRRRGQEARLRCSPMKGHSHVYWYRQLPEEGLKFMVYLQKENIIDESGMPKERFSAEFPKEGPSILRIQQVVRGDSAAYFCASSPLDSGSYNEQFFGPGTRLTVL.

The chain recombines TRBV6-1 with TRBJ2-6; TRBD1 aligns across 10 bases. Germline trimming cut 1 base from V and 1 base from J; bases unmatched to any gene: 10. Germline loops: CDR1 MNHNS, CDR2 SASEGT. The CDR3 spans 20 residues. In DNA, the CDR3 is TGTGCCAGCAGTGAAGGGACAGGGGGTGTTCTTGGGTCTGGGGCCAACGTCCTGACTTTC. It specifies CASSEGTGGVLGSGANVLTF.

The chain couples TRBV19 to TRBJ1-3, with unresolved D. The CDR3 totals 13 residues. CDR1 is LNHDA, CDR2 SQIVND, per germline (reference sequence). With 7 bases removed from V and 0 bases from J, the gap between germline ends came to 7 bases. The CDR3 DNA sequence: TGTGCCAGTACCCGTCCCTCTGGAAACACCATATATTTT. Its protein product is CASTRPSGNTIYF.

This chain connects TRBV6-5 to TRBJ1-3; D is ambiguous. CDR1 and CDR2 (germline): MNHEY, SVGAGI. Trimming pared 6 bases from V and 4 bases from J, leaving 13 bases between. The CDR3 extends over 14 amino acids. The CDR3 is CASSLLAGGNTIYF. The DNA of the CDR3 is TGTGCCAGCAGCCTCCTTGCAGGCGGAAACACCATATATTTT.

The genes are TRBV28 and TRBJ2-1; D unresolved. Per the germline V gene, CDR1 is MDHEN and CDR2 is SYDVKM. Trimming left V 5 bases short and J 0 bases short, with 8 bases between. The CDR3 covers 14 residues. The CDR3 DNA reads as TGTGCCAGCAGTCTCCCTATCTCCTACAATGAGCAGTTCTTC. Protein sequence: CASSLPISYNEQFF.

The J gene is TRBJ2-3, the V gene TRBV10-3, with a possible D match to TRBD2 (5 bases). V lost 6 bases to trimming and J lost 0 bases, with 19 bases between them. The CDR3 sequence is 17 residues long. The germline V gene encodes CDR1 ENHRY and CDR2 SYGVKD. In nucleotides, the CDR3 is TGTGCCATCAGCCTCAATTCGGGGAGCCTTAGCACAGATACGCAGTATTTT. Translated: CAISLNSGSLSTDTQYF.

The chain is built from TRBV4-1 and TRBJ2-7; a weak D match, TRBD2 (6 bases). The CDR3 runs to 16 residues. CDR1 is MGHRA and CDR2 is YSYEKL in the germline V gene. Trimming took 1 base from V and 4 from J, leaving 17 bases between them. CDR3 sequence reads: CASSQADGTLNYEQYF. The CDR3 DNA follows: TGCGCCAGCAGCCAAGCCGACGGGACTCTCAATTACGAGCAGTACTTC.

This clone has only one observation. CDR3 sequence: CASSLDIAGGPFLSYEQYF. For the CDR3, the DNA is TGCGCCAGCAGCCTGGATATAGCGGGAGGGCCCTTCCTTTCCTACGAGCAGTACTTC. The chain employs TRBV4-1 and TRBJ2-7, with 11 positions matching TRBD2. After removal of 4 bases from V and 1 base from J, the junction contained 15 bases not matched to a gene. The CDR3 length is 19 residues. CDR1 and CDR2 (germline): MGHRA, YSYEKL.

The CDR3 region is CASSFKSSGLNEQFF. CDR3 bases: TGCGCCAGCAGCTTTAAGTCTAGCGGTCTCAATGAGCAGTTCTTC. V gene TRBV5-1 combines with J gene TRBJ2-1; TRBD2 agrees at 7 bases. Germline assignment: CDR1 SGHRS and CDR2 YFSETQ. Trimming took 2 bases from V and 6 from J; bases not matched to a gene: 8. This CDR3 has 15 amino acids.

The gene calls are TRBV3-1 (or the pseudogene TRBV3-2) and TRBJ2-1, with TRBD1 as a possible D gene (6 bases). Germline CDR1 and CDR2: LGHDT and YNNKEL (reference sequence). V was cut by 0 bases and J by 0 bases, with 21 bases left in between. The CDR3 contains 20 residues. CDR3 sequence: CASSQDKVQGGTVSYNEQFF. The CDR3 DNA is TGTGCCAGCAGCCAAGATAAGGTACAGGGTGGTACCGTCTCCTACAATGAGCAGTTCTTC.

This chain uses TRBV7-9 with TRBJ1-4, with D possibly TRBD1 on 6 matching bases. The germline V gene has CDR1 SEHNR and CDR2 FQNEAQ (reference sequence). V lost 3 bases and J lost 6, with 11 bases in between. The CDR3 is 14 amino acids. The CDR3 here is CASSLQGPDEKLFF. CDR3 in DNA: TGTGCCAGCAGCTTGCAGGGGCCCGATGAAAAACTGTTTTTT.

The chain recombines TRBV7-8 with TRBJ1-2; D uncertain. Germline V gene data show CDR1 as SGHVS and CDR2 as FQNEAQ. Deletions cut 5 bases from V and 12 bases from J, with 22 bases between. The CDR3 is 14 residues long. DNA of the CDR3: TGTGCCAGCAGCCCGACCAATGGCGGGGAAAGGGACACCTTC. Amino acids: CASSPTNGGERDTF.

The chain has TRBV5-8 and TRBJ2-7; D might be TRBD2 (5 bases). Germline assignment: CDR1 SGHTS and CDR2 YDEGEE. Trimming removed 2 bases from V and 0 bases from J, with 9 bases in between. The CDR3 runs to 14 residues. The CDR3 here is CASSFGDFSYEQYF. The CDR3 nucleotides read TGTGCCAGCAGCTTCGGGGATTTCTCCTACGAGCAGTACTTC.

This clone was recorded only once. The chain is built from TRBV7-8 and TRBJ1-5; no firm D call. Germline-derived CDR1 and CDR2 are SGHVS and FQNEAQ. This CDR3 has 12 residues. Trimming shortened V by 5 bases and J by 3 bases, and 5 bases separated the two germline ends. This CDR3 is CASSRNNQPQHF. In nucleotides, the CDR3 is TGTGCCAGCAGCCGCAACAATCAGCCCCAGCATTTT.

The V and J genes are TRBV24-1 and TRBJ2-1, with 9 bases matching TRBD1. V gave up 4 bases and J gave up 6 bases; unmatched junction bases: 6. The CDR3 is 15 amino acids. CDR1 and CDR2 (germline): KGHDR, SFDVKD. The CDR3 sequence is CATSEPGQGFNEQFF. CDR3 bases: TGTGCCACCAGTGAACCGGGACAGGGTTTCAATGAGCAGTTCTTC.